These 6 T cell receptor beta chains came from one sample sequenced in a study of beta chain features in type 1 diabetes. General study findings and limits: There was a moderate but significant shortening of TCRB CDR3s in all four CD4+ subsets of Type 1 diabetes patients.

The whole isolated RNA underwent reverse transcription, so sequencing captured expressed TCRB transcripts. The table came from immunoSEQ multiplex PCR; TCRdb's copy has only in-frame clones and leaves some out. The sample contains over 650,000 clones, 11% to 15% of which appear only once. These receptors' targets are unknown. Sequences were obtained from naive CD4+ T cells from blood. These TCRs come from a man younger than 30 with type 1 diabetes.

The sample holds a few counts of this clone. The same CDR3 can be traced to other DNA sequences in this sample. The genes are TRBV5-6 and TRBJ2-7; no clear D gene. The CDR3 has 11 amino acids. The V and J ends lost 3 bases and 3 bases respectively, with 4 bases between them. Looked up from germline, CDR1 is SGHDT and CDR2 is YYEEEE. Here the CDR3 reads CASSWGYEQYF. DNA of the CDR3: TGTGCCAGCAGCTGGGGCTACGAGCAGTACTTC.

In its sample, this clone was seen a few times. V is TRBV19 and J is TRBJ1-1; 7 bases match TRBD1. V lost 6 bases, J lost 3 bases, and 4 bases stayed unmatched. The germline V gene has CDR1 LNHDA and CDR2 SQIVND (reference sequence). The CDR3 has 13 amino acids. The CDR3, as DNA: TGTGCCAGTAGACGACAGGGCTACACTGAAGCTTTCTTT. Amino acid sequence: CASRRQGYTEAFF.

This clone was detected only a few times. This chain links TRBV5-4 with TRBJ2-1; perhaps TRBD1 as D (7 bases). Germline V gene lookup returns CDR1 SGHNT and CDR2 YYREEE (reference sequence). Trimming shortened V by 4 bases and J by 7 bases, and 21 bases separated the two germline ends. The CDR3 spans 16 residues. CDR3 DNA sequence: TGTGCCAGCAGCCCATATAGGAATCCAGGGGGGAATGAGCAGTTCTTC. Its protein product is CASSPYRNPGGNEQFF.

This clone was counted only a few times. The CDR3 protein is CASSYDRTYEQYF. CDR3 coding DNA: TGTGCCAGCAGCTACGACAGGACCTACGAGCAGTACTTC. The chain recombines TRBV13 with TRBJ2-7, with D perhaps TRBD1 (6 bases). Germline V gene lookup returns CDR1 PRHDT and CDR2 FYEKMQ (reference sequence). V lost 4 bases and J 2 bases, leaving 9 bases between the germline ends. The CDR3 runs to 13 residues.

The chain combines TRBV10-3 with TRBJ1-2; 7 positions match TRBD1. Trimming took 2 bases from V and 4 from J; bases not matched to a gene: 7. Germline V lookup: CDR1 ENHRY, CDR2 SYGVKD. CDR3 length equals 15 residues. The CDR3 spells CAISERGTALYGYTF. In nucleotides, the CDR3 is TGTGCCATCAGTGAGAGGGGGACAGCCCTCTATGGCTACACCTTC.

The CDR3 loop is CARRGLAGDRGTGELFF. The CDR3, as DNA: TGTGCCAGACGGGGACTAGCGGGAGATCGCGGCACCGGGGAGCTGTTTTTT. The chain links TRBV30 to TRBJ2-2; 14 bases match TRBD2. CDR1 is GTSNPN, CDR2 SVGIG, per germline (reference sequence). The CDR3 covers 17 residues. The J segment lost 4 bases and the V segment lost 8 bases, leaving 12 bases of the junction unmatched.